The sequence of this T cell receptor beta chain was determined in a study of spatial heterogeneity in lung cancer (dated by TCRdb to about 2019). Study-level background: Donors were some 67 patients with early-stage, untreated non-small cell lung cancer from the lung TRACERx cohort. In the raw uncorrected reads, each unique combination of TCR and UMI appeared more than ten times on average. More beta-chain than alpha-chain transcripts were consistently detected, likely reflecting higher beta-chain transcript abundance. TCR alpha and beta repertoires were quantitatively compared across multiple tumor regions, matched nontumor lung and blood in non-small cell lung cancer. TCR repertoire features were related to nonsynonymous mutation counts determined by whole-exome sequencing of tumor tissue. Follow-up PBMC samples were sequenced whenever the samples were available, and the median time to follow-up was about 25 months after resection. At surgery, some 220 tumor regions, roughly 62 matched nontumor lung samples and 56 PBMC samples were TCR-sequenced for both alpha and beta chains. General conclusions and limits of the study: Comparisons of baseline and follow-up blood repertoires included only 14 patients. Additional single-cell paired TCR alpha and beta sequencing was considered necessary to confirm, at a functional level, the hypothesis that regional TCRs recognize regional mutations. Ubiquitous expanded tumor TCRs were detected in blood more often at tumor resection than at routine follow-up.

The label giving this sample's time point can be read as: blood at routine non-recurrence follow-up after resection. For TCR sequencing, whole RNA was extracted from tumor and nontumor lung tissue, or from cryopreserved PBMC samples, and no cell sorting was done. Only patients for whom sufficient RNA was available from at least two tumor regions were selected for TCR sequencing. This clonotype was observed a handful of times. Its antigen is unknown. One base away there is no much larger clone; base qualities are not given. CDR1 SQVTM and CDR2 ANQGSEA were looked up in the germline V gene. V is clipped by 8 bases and J by 0 bases, and the sequence between their germline boundaries is 18 bases long. The CDR3, cysteine through phenylalanine, is 15 amino acids long. CDR3 DNA only is kept here, 45 bases in frame from base 1. Libraries were made using 5' RACE. TCRdb names NextSeq 500 as the instrument used. The TCR library protocol attached a unique molecular identifier to each TCR cDNA molecule to allow correction of PCR and sequencing errors. Processing in the source paper ran as follows. TCR identification, UMI-based error correction and CDR3 extraction were all carried out with Decombinator tools. Expanded TCRs were defined as those above a frequency of 2 per 1,000, corresponding to the top 1% of the tumor frequency distribution. Rényi diversity was computed with the R vegan package after subsampling each repertoire 100 times to 5,000 TCRs. CDR3 similarity networks were constructed using string-kernel similarity of amino acid triplets, with links drawn between CDR3s whose pairwise similarity was above 0.82. The public reads were reprocessed in TCRdb via fastp at Q25 and MiXCR, keeping in-frame beta chains. For every CDR3 protein sequence, its rows merge into one entry that carries the most common genes and DNA. Here the V and J calls rest on TCRdb's processing, not on the authors' analysis. The sample table contains around 110,000 distinct CDR3 sequences; only one count was recorded for 9% to 15% of them. Around 16% of the sample is held by the ten biggest clonotypes.

The chain is made from TRBV29-1 and TRBJ2-3; the D element could tentatively be TRBD1 or TRBD2, as 6 bases agree for each. The specimen comprised PBMCs, sampled at follow-up. This receptor was obtained from a male donor with early-stage non-small cell lung cancer. The CDR3 amino acid sequence is: CSTPEWGASTDTQYF. The sequenced DNA is TGCAGCACACCTGAGTGGGGGGCTAGCACAGATACGCAGTATTTT.